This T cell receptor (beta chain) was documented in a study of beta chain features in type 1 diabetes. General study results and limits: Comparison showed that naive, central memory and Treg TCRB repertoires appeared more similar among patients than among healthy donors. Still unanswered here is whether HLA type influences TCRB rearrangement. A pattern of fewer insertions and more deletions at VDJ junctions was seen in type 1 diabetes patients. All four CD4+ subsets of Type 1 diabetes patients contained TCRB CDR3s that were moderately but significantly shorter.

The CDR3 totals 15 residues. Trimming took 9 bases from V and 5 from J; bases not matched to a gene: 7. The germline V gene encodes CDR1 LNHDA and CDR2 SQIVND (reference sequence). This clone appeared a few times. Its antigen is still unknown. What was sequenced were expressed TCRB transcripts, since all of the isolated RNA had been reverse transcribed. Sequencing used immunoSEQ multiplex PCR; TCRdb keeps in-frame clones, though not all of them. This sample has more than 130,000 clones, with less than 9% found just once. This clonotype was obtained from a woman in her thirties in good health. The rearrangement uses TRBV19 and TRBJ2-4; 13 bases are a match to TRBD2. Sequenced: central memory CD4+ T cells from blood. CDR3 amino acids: CASRLAGGGQNIQYF. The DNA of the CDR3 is TGTGCCAGCCGACTAGCGGGAGGCGGCCAAAACATTCAGTACTTC.